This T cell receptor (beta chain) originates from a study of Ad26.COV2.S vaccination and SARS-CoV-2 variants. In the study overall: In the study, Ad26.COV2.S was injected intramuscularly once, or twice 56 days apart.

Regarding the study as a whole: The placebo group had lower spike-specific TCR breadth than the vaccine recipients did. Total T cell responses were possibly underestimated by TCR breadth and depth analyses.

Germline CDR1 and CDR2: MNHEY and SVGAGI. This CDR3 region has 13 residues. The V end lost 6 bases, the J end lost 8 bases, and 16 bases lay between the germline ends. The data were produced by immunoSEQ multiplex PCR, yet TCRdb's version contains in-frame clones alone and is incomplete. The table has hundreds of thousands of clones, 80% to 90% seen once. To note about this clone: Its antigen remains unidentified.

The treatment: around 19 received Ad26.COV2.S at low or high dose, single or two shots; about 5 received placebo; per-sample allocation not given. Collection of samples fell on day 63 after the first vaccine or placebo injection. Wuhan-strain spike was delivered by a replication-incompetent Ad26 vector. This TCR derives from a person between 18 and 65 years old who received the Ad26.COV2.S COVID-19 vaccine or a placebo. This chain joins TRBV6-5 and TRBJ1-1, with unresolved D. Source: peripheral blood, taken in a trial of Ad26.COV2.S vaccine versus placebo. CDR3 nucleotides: TGTGCCAGCAGCTATGGGGAAACACTAGAAGCTTTCTTT. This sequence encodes CASSYGETLEAFF.